This TCR beta chain derives from a study of blood T cells in healthy people across ages. Study results and caveats: The diversity estimates, figures obtained from one million T cells, were considered underestimates.

In this sample, this clonotype turned up many times. What it recognizes is unknown. PCR was performed a second time for about 7 to 11 cycles using a sample-barcoded 5' primer and a J-beta primer mix. In TCRdb, the 5' RACE reads were re-called with MiXCR into one record per CDR3 protein. This sample has 1.5 million to 2 million distinct CDR3 sequences, with roughly 30% found just once. Germline V gene lookup returns CDR1 DFQATT and CDR2 SNEGSKA (reference sequence). The CDR3 length is 12 residues. V trimming: 6 bases; J trimming: 3 bases; junction bases outside the gene matches: 2. The chain employs TRBV20-1 and TRBJ2-7, with TRBD1 matching over 10 bases. This receptor was obtained from a woman in her twenties or thirties in good health. The sequencing input was blood. DNA for the CDR3: TGCAGTGCCCGGACAGGGGGCTACGAGCAGTACTTC. Translating gives CSARTGGYEQYF.